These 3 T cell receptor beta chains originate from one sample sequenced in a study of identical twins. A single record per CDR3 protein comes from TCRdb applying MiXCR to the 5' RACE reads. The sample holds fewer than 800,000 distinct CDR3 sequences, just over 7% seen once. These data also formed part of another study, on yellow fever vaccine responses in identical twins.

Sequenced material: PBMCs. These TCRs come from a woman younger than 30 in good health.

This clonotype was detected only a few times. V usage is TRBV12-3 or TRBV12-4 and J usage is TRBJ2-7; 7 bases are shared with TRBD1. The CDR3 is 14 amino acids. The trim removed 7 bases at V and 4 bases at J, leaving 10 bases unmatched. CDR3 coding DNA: TGTGCCAGCACCAGGGACAGCCTCCCTTACGAGCAGTACTTC. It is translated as CASTRDSLPYEQYF.

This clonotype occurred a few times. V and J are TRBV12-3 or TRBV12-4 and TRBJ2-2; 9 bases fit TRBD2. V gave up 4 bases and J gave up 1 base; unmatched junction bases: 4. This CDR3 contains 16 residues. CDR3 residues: CASSSTSGRNTGELFF. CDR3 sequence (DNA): TGTGCCAGCAGTTCTACTAGCGGGCGGAACACCGGGGAGCTGTTTTTT.

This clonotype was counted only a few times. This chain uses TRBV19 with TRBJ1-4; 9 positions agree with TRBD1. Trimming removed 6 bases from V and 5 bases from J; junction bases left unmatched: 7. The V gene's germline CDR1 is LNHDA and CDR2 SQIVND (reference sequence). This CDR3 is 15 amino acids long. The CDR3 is CASRSPGTGNEKLFF. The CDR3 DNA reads TGTGCCAGTAGATCCCCCGGGACAGGGAATGAAAAACTGTTTTTT.